These 9 T cell receptor beta chains were all obtained from the same sample, sequenced in a study of cytomegalovirus exposure and HLA in healthy donors. Use of 60 Vbeta and 13 Jbeta primers characterized the PCR. Assay: immunoSEQ multiplex PCR; the TCRdb copy retains only in-frame clones and omits some. The data show 150,000 or so clones, with around four fifths seen just once and roughly 4% held by the top ten. Sequenced input: PBMCs. These receptors were obtained from a man in his fifties in good health and CMV-seropositive.

This clone was found once. The V and J genes are TRBV6-6 and TRBJ2-7, with a weak D call TRBD1 (7 bases). Germline CDR1 is MNHNY and CDR2 is SVGAGI (reference sequence). The CDR3 extends over 14 amino acids. V was trimmed by 7 bases and J by 2 bases, leaving 15 bases between them. The CDR3 nucleotides read TGTGCCAGCACGGGGGCAGGGGGGACCTACGAGCAGTACTTC. Its translation: CASTGAGGTYEQYF.

V is TRBV27 and J is TRBJ2-2; 13 nucleotides align to TRBD2. Germline CDR1 and CDR2: MNHEY and SMNVEV (reference sequence). This CDR3 has 15 amino acids. With V trimmed by 5 bases and J by 9 bases, 6 bases remained unmatched. The CDR3 DNA sequence: TGTGCCAGCAGTCCGCGGACTAGCGGGGGCCGGGAGCTGTTTTTT. As protein: CASSPRTSGGRELFF.

This chain connects TRBV9 to TRBJ2-1, with 9 bases identical to TRBD2. With 4 bases clipped from V and 6 bases from J, the junction kept 14 bases outside the gene matches. CDR1 SGDLS and CDR2 YYNGEE come from the germline V gene. The CDR3 has 17 residues. In DNA form, the CDR3 reads TGTGCCAGCAGCCCCTACTTCTATAGCGGGGGCGGCAATGAGCAGTTCTTC. It translates to CASSPYFYSGGGNEQFF.

The chain recombines TRBV7-9 with TRBJ2-7; 7 bases are a match to TRBD1. The V gene end was trimmed by 7 bases and the J gene end by 5 bases; junction bases not matched to a gene: 14. Germline V gene data show CDR1 as SEHNR and CDR2 as FQNEAQ (reference sequence). There are 15 residues in the CDR3. The CDR3 bases are TGTGCCAGCACCCCCACAAGCTCGGGACAGAACGAGCAGTACTTC. This codes for CASTPTSSGQNEQYF.

This clone was detected once. V and J are TRBV19 and TRBJ2-3; TRBD1 agrees at 8 bases. The CDR3 is made up of 14 amino acids. Germline loops: CDR1 LNHDA, CDR2 SQIVND (reference sequence). Losses at the gene ends were 5 bases for V and 4 bases for J; bases not matched to a gene: 5. Here the CDR3 DNA reads TGTGCCAGTAGTCTCGACAGGGGCGCAGATACGCAGTATTTT. Its protein is CASSLDRGADTQYF.

The chain is built from TRBV30 and TRBJ1-5; TRBD1 agrees at 8 bases. V shed 0 bases and J 2 bases; nucleotides not matched to a gene: 3. The CDR3 consists of 15 residues. Germline V gene data show CDR1 as GTSNPN and CDR2 as SVGIG (reference sequence). The CDR3 region is CAWSVAGGGNQPQHF. The CDR3 nucleotides are TGTGCCTGGAGTGTAGCAGGGGGCGGCAATCAGCCCCAGCATTTT.

The table lists this clone with a count of one. V usage is TRBV11-2 and J usage is TRBJ2-7; D may be TRBD1 (5 bases). The CDR3 contains 15 residues. The V end was cut by 4 bases, the J end by 3 bases, with 16 bases between. Germline CDR1 is SGHAT and CDR2 is FQNNGV. The chain's CDR3 is CASSSEDMTGYEQYF. The CDR3 DNA reads as TGTGCCAGCAGCTCCGAGGACATGACTGGCTACGAGCAGTACTTC.

The DNA for the CDR3 is TGTGCCAGCAGTTTGGTGGGAGGGTTTGTTAGGGAGACCCAGTACTTC. This sequence encodes CASSLVGGFVRETQYF. This chain connects TRBV27 to TRBJ2-5, with 7 bases aligning to TRBD2. The germline gives CDR1 MNHEY, CDR2 SMNVEV (reference sequence). The junction had 12 bases not matched to a gene; V was cut back by 3 bases and J by 5 bases. This CDR3 is 16 amino acids long.

The chain couples TRBV6-5 to TRBJ1-3; 9 nucleotides match TRBD1. Germline V lookup: CDR1 MNHEY, CDR2 SVGAGI. J gave up 4 bases and V 4 bases, and 5 bases lay outside the gene matches. This CDR3 comprises 15 residues. The CDR3 DNA is TGTGCCAGCAGTTGGGACAGGGAGATCGGAAACACCATATATTTT. Translated, it gives CASSWDREIGNTIYF.